Below are 32 T cell receptor beta chains sequenced from a single sample in a study of blood T cell repertoires in COVID-19. Data came from immunoSEQ multiplex PCR; TCRdb stores just in-frame clones and leaves some out. Of roughly 160,000 clones detected, about four fifths appear once; the ten largest clones hold roughly 3.5%. Sequenced sample: PBMCs or T cells enriched from blood (not recorded which). All receptors derive from a woman aged 60-75 years who had recovered from COVID-19.

The chain carries TRBV19 and TRBJ2-7, with TRBD1 matching over 9 bases. Germline CDR1 LNHDA, CDR2 SQIVND (reference sequence). There are 15 residues in the CDR3. Trimming took 3 bases from V and 4 from J; bases not matched to a gene: 7. The CDR3 DNA reads as TGTGCCAGTAGTATGACAGGGGGGCCCGTTTACGAGCAGTACTTC. This sequence encodes CASSMTGGPVYEQYF.

The V and J genes are TRBV5-1 and TRBJ2-3; 8 bases agree with TRBD1. The length of the CDR3 is 15 residues. Germline loops: CDR1 SGHRS, CDR2 YFSETQ. V dropped 2 bases and J dropped 6; count of bases not matched to a gene: 8. As DNA, the CDR3 is TGCGCCAGCAGCTTTCGGACAGGGTTGTTGGATACGCAGTATTTT. This encodes CASSFRTGLLDTQYF. The full variable domain, with the rest looked up from reference TRBV5-1 and TRBJ2-3, is KAGVTQTPRYLIKTRGQQVTLSCSPISGHRSVSWYQQTPGQGLQFLFEYFSETQRNKGNFPGRFSGRQFSNSRSEMNVSTLELGDSALYLCASSFRTGLLDTQYFGPGTRLTVL.

This chain joins TRBV4-1 and TRBJ2-7; possibly TRBD1 for D (5 bases). The germline CDR1 and CDR2 sequences are MGHRA and YSYEKL. V was pared by 2 bases and J by 0 bases, with 8 bases between. The CDR3 has 14 amino acids. CDR3: CASSQLTASYEQYF. CDR3 sequence (DNA): TGCGCCAGCAGCCAACTGACAGCCTCCTACGAGCAGTACTTC.

This chain links TRBV4-1 with TRBJ2-1; 8 bases match TRBD1. Germline loops: CDR1 MGHRA, CDR2 YSYEKL. CDR3 length: 16 residues. V was clipped by 0 bases and J by 8 bases; unmatched bases: 9. The CDR3 nucleotides are TGCGCCAGCAGCCAAGATATAGGACAGGGAGCGTATGAGCAGTTCTTC. The encoded protein is CASSQDIGQGAYEQFF.

Note on this clone: Other DNA sequences of this sample code for an identical CDR3. This chain joins TRBV7-8 and TRBJ2-7; 7 positions match TRBD2. CDR1 and CDR2 from the germline V gene are SGHVS and FQNEAQ. There are 14 residues in the CDR3. The trim removed 0 bases at V and 6 bases at J, leaving 5 bases unmatched. CDR3 DNA: TGTGCCAGCAGCTTAGCAGGTTCGGGGGGCGAGCAGTACTTC. This translates into CASSLAGSGGEQYF.

The chain employs TRBV7-2 and TRBJ2-1; 12 bases line up with TRBD2. The germline gives CDR1 SGHTA, CDR2 FQGNSA. This CDR3 comprises 15 residues. V lost 5 bases, J lost 6 bases, and 5 bases stayed unmatched. The CDR3 region is CASSPLAGGRNEQFF. As DNA, the CDR3 is TGTGCCAGCAGCCCTCTAGCGGGGGGGCGCAATGAGCAGTTCTTC.

J is TRBJ2-3 and V is TRBV27; maybe TRBD1 (5 bases). Germline lookup yields CDR1 MNHEY and CDR2 SMNVEV (reference sequence). This CDR3 has 12 residues. V dropped 7 bases and J dropped 4 bases, with 9 bases sitting between them. The CDR3 nucleotides are TGTGCCAGCAAGGGGTACCCAGATACGCAGTATTTT. Translated: CASKGYPDTQYF.

The genes are TRBV5-1 and TRBJ2-4; 11 bases are shared with TRBD2. The germline V gene encodes CDR1 SGHRS and CDR2 YFSETQ. The CDR3 extends over 16 amino acids. J gave up 4 bases and V 1 base, and 4 bases lay outside the gene matches. The DNA of the CDR3 is TGCGCCAGCAGCTTGAGGGCTAGCGGGGGGAAAAACATTCAGTACTTC. It is translated as CASSLRASGGKNIQYF.

The V gene is TRBV28, the J gene TRBJ2-7; maybe TRBD1 (7 bases). V was clipped by 8 bases and J by 5 bases, with 16 bases between them. The CDR3 sequence is 13 residues long. The germline CDR1 and CDR2 sequences are MDHEN and SYDVKM. The CDR3 bases are TGTGCCAGCCGAAGGAGGGGGCTGGACGAGCAGTACTTC. It encodes CASRRRGLDEQYF.

The genes are TRBV7-8 and TRBJ2-2, with TRBD2 matching over 15 bases. This CDR3 is 20 amino acids long. CDR1 and CDR2 from the germline V gene are SGHVS and FQNEAQ. J was trimmed by 2 bases and V by 4 bases; bases with no gene match: 11. The DNA for the CDR3 is TGTGCCAGCAGCTCTAGGTTGTGGACTAGCGGGGGGGCCAACACCGGGGAGCTGTTTTTT. Amino acid sequence: CASSSRLWTSGGANTGELFF.

The chain couples TRBV30 to TRBJ1-2; a possible D gene is TRBD1 (5 bases). Trimming removed 4 bases at V and 3 bases at J, with 12 bases between. The CDR3 spans 13 residues. Germline assignment: CDR1 GTSNPN and CDR2 SVGIG (reference sequence). CDR3 loop: CAWIGGSYYGYTF. The CDR3 nucleotides are TGTGCCTGGATTGGGGGGTCTTACTATGGCTACACCTTC.

This clone was seen only once. In DNA form, the CDR3 reads TGTGCCAGCTCAGCAGAGGGGGGGAACCAGCCCCAGCATTTT. Amino acid sequence: CASSAEGGNQPQHF. The chain couples TRBV18 to TRBJ1-5; D is perhaps TRBD1 (6 bases). The germline V gene encodes CDR1 KGHSH and CDR2 LQKENI. This CDR3 region has 14 residues. Between the trimmed V and J ends, which lost 5 bases and 7 bases, there was a span of 15 bases. Looking up the rest from reference TRBV18 and TRBJ1-5 gives the full variable domain: NAGVMQNPRHLVRRRGQEARLRCSPMKGHSHVYWYRQLPEEGLKFMVYLQKENIIDESGMPKERFSAEFPKEGPSILRIQQVVRGDSAAYFCASSAEGGNQPQHFGDGTRLSIL.

The chain links TRBV25-1 to TRBJ1-1; D may be TRBD1 (6 bases). Germline values: CDR1 MGHDK, CDR2 SYGVNS. Trimming took 3 bases from V and 10 from J, leaving 21 bases between them. The CDR3 extends over 15 amino acids. The CDR3 coding sequence is TGTGCCAGCAGTGAGATTGGACAGCTCAAAGGTGGAGCTTTCTTT. This codes for CASSEIGQLKGGAFF.

The gene calls are TRBV5-1 and TRBJ2-7; a weak D match, TRBD2 (5 bases). Germline V gene sequence: CDR1 SGHRS, CDR2 YFSETQ. The CDR3 has 14 amino acids. V was shortened by 4 bases and J by 4 bases, with 15 bases between the two germline ends. As DNA, the CDR3 is TGCGCCAGCAGCAACTTGGAGGTGGCTTACGAGCAGTACTTC. Translated, it gives CASSNLEVAYEQYF.

This clone was counted a few times. J is TRBJ1-5 and V is TRBV21-1. TRBV21-1 is an annotated pseudogene. This CDR3 contains 16 residues. For the CDR3, the DNA is TGTGCCAGCACCCCGGGAGGAGGGGCCTTCAATCAGCCCCAGCATTTT. Translated, it gives CASTPGGGAFNQPQHF.

The chain couples TRBV2 to TRBJ1-1; 9 bases align to TRBD1. Unmatched junction bases numbered 5, after V lost 7 bases and J lost 5 bases. The CDR3 runs to 13 residues. Germline values: CDR1 SNHLY, CDR2 FYNNEI. The CDR3 protein is CASTVTGGTEAFF. The CDR3, as DNA: TGTGCCAGCACCGTGACAGGGGGTACTGAAGCTTTCTTT. Combining the CDR3 with reference TRBV2 and TRBJ1-1 gives the whole variable domain EPEVTQTPSHQVTQMGQEVILRCVPISNHLYFYWYRQILGQKVEFLVSFYNNEISEKSEIFDDQFSVERPDGSNFTLKIRSTKLEDSAMYFCASTVTGGTEAFFGQGTRLTVV.

This chain links TRBV30 with TRBJ1-1; tentatively, D is TRBD1 (5 bases). CDR1 and CDR2 from the germline V gene are GTSNPN and SVGIG (reference sequence). Trimming stripped 7 bases from V and 1 base from J, with 16 bases between. The CDR3 totals 14 residues. The CDR3 bases are TGTGCCTCCCCTTATGGGGGGACGAACACTGAAGCTTTCTTT. Translation: CASPYGGTNTEAFF.

The CDR3 DNA follows: TGTGCCACCAGTGACCCTCTGACTAGCTCAGATACGCAGTATTTT. Translated: CATSDPLTSSDTQYF. This chain links TRBV24-1 with TRBJ2-3, with 7 bases aligning to TRBD2. The CDR3 has 15 amino acids. Germline CDR1 and CDR2: KGHDR and SFDVKD. V lost 4 bases to trimming and J lost 4 bases; unmatched junction nucleotides: 7.

There are a few counts of this clone. This chain joins TRBV29-1 and TRBJ1-1; TRBD1 agrees at 7 bases. The CDR3 runs 11 residues. CDR1 is SQVTM and CDR2 is ANQGSEA in the germline V gene. The junction had 6 bases not matched to a gene; V was cut back by 4 bases and J by 10 bases. The CDR3 DNA reads as TGCAGCGTTGGAGGGGACAGTAGAGCTTTCTTT. This encodes CSVGGDSRAFF.

The genes are TRBV9 and TRBJ2-7; D perhaps matches TRBD1 (6 bases). This CDR3 is 16 amino acids long. The V end was cut by 4 bases, the J end by 1 base, with 18 bases between. Germline V gene sequence: CDR1 SGDLS, CDR2 YYNGEE. CDR3 in amino acids: CASSPPNKQGSYEQYF. CDR3 nucleotides: TGTGCCAGCAGCCCGCCTAACAAGCAGGGGTCCTACGAGCAGTACTTC.

The chain has TRBV9 and TRBJ1-3; no reliable D call. Trimming cost V 3 bases and J 0 bases, with 10 bases left between them. CDR3 size: 15 residues. Per germline, CDR1 SGDLS and CDR2 YYNGEE. CDR3 coding DNA: TGTGCCAGCAGCGCGGGTTCAATCTCTGGAAACACCATATATTTT. Its translation is CASSAGSISGNTIYF.

The V gene is TRBV27, the J gene TRBJ1-1; 10 bases line up with TRBD1. CDR1 is MNHEY and CDR2 is SMNVEV in the germline V gene (reference sequence). J lost 7 bases, V lost 5 bases, and 7 bases had no gene match. This CDR3 contains 14 residues. The CDR3 DNA reads as TGTGCCAGCAGTACGACAGGGGGCTGGGGTGAAGCTTTCTTT. Encoded protein: CASSTTGGWGEAFF.

Concerning this clone: The same CDR3 can be traced to other DNA sequences in this sample. The CDR3 DNA is TGTGCCAGCAGCGCCACAGGAGCTGGAAACACCATATATTTT. This encodes CASSATGAGNTIYF. The chain carries TRBV9 and TRBJ1-3, with TRBD1 as a possible D gene (5 bases). The CDR3 length is 14 residues. Germline V gives CDR1 SGDLS, CDR2 YYNGEE. V lost 3 bases and J 2 bases, leaving 9 bases between the germline ends.

V and J are TRBV5-1 and TRBJ2-3, with TRBD1 matching 7 bases. Germline lookup yields CDR1 SGHRS and CDR2 YFSETQ. The CDR3 has 16 amino acids. J gave up 1 base and V 0 bases, and 5 bases lay outside the gene matches. CDR3 in amino acids: CASSLAIGQGTDTQYF. The DNA for the CDR3 is TGCGCCAGCAGCTTGGCCATCGGACAGGGCACAGATACGCAGTATTTT.

The rearrangement joins TRBV5-1 to TRBJ2-5; 7 bases match TRBD1. The CDR3 runs 13 residues. Trimming at V came to 4 bases and at J to 5 bases, leaving 5 bases not matched to a gene. Germline V lookup: CDR1 SGHRS, CDR2 YFSETQ. The chain's CDR3 is CASSTGAGETQYF. The CDR3 bases are TGCGCCAGCAGCACAGGGGCGGGCGAGACCCAGTACTTC.

This chain connects TRBV11-3 to TRBJ2-5, with 7 nucleotides matching TRBD1. Unmatched junction bases numbered 9, after V lost 2 bases and J lost 3 bases. This CDR3 spans 16 amino acids. Looked up from germline, CDR1 is SGHNT and CDR2 is YENEEA. The CDR3 here is CASSLQWSGGKETQYF. The CDR3 coding sequence is TGTGCCAGCAGCTTACAGTGGTCAGGGGGAAAAGAGACCCAGTACTTC.

The rearrangement links TRBV5-4 to TRBJ1-4; 8 nucleotides line up with TRBD1. Germline values: CDR1 SGHNT, CDR2 YYREEE (reference sequence). V lost 3 bases, J lost 0 bases, and 7 bases stayed unmatched. The CDR3 totals 17 residues. CDR3 DNA: TGTGCCAGCAGCTCAGGGGGCCTAATTGCAACTAATGAAAAACTGTTTTTT. Its translation is CASSSGGLIATNEKLFF.

The rearrangement uses TRBV30 and TRBJ1-1, with a weak D call TRBD1 (5 bases). V was trimmed by 1 base and J by 0 bases, leaving 9 bases between them. Germline CDR1 and CDR2: GTSNPN and SVGIG (reference sequence). The CDR3 runs 14 residues. The CDR3: CAWSEGQMNTEAFF. The CDR3 coding sequence is TGTGCCTGGAGTGAGGGGCAAATGAACACTGAAGCTTTCTTT.

The V gene is TRBV10-1, the J gene TRBJ1-5; 9 nucleotides align to TRBD1. Germline V gives CDR1 WNHNN, CDR2 SYGVQD (reference sequence). CDR3 length: 16 amino acids. Trimming at V came to 6 bases and at J to 1 base, leaving 7 bases not matched to a gene. The CDR3 DNA sequence: TGCGCCAGCAGAGTACCGGGACAGGGAAGCAATCAGCCCCAGCATTTT. It encodes CASRVPGQGSNQPQHF.

The J gene is TRBJ2-7, the V gene TRBV9, with no clear D. The CDR3 loop spans 13 amino acids. Germline V gene sequence: CDR1 SGDLS, CDR2 YYNGEE. Trimming removed 4 bases at V and 6 bases at J, with 14 bases between. This CDR3 reads CASSYSSSGEQYF. The CDR3 DNA reads TGTGCCAGCAGCTATAGCAGTTCGGGCGAGCAGTACTTC.

V is TRBV9 and J is TRBJ1-6; 7 nucleotides line up with TRBD1. Losses at the gene ends were 3 bases for V and 9 bases for J; bases not matched to a gene: 6. This CDR3 comprises 14 residues. Germline V CDR1 and CDR2: SGDLS, YYNGEE. The CDR3 region is CASSEGGLVSPLHF. The CDR3 region has the DNA TGTGCCAGCAGCGAAGGGGGCCTAGTTTCACCCCTCCACTTT.

J is TRBJ1-3 and V is TRBV5-1, with D hard to call. The V gene's germline CDR1 is SGHRS and CDR2 YFSETQ. The CDR3 is made up of 17 amino acids. V was clipped by 5 bases and J by 0 bases, with 18 bases between them. This chain's CDR3 is CASSSYPSGSSGNTIYF. CDR3 nucleotides: TGCGCCAGCAGTTCGTACCCTTCGGGAAGCTCTGGAAACACCATATATTTT.